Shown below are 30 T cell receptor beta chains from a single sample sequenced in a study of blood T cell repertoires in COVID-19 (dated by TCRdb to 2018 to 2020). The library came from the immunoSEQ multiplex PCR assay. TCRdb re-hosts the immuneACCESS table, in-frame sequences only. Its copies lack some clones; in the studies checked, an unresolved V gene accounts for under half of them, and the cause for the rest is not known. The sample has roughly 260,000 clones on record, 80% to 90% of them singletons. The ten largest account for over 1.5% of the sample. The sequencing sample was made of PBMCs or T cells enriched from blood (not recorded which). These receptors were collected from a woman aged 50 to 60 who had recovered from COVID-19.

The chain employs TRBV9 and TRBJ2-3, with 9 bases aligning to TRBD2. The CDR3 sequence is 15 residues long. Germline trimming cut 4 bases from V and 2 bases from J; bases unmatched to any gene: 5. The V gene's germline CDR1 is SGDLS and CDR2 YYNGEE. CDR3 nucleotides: TGTGCCAGCAGCTCGAGCGGGAGGTACACAGATACGCAGTATTTT. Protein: CASSSSGRYTDTQYF.

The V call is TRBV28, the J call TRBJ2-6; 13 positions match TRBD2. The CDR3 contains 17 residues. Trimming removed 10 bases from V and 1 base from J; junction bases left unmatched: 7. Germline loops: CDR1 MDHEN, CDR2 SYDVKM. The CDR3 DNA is TGTGCCACCAAACTAGCGGGAGGGCCTTCTGGGGCCAACGTCCTGACTTTC. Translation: CATKLAGGPSGANVLTF.

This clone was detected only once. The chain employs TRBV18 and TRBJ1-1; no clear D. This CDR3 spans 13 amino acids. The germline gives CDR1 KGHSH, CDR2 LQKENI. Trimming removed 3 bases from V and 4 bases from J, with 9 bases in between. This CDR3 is CASSPYEATEAFF. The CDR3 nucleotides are TGTGCCAGCTCACCCTACGAGGCCACTGAAGCTTTCTTT.

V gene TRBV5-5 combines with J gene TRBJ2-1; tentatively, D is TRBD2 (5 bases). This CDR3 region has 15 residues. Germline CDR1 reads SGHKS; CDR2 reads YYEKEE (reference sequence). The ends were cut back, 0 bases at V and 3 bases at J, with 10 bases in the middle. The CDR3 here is CASSLGSSHYNEQFF. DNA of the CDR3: TGTGCCAGCAGCTTGGGGTCTAGCCACTACAATGAGCAGTTCTTC.

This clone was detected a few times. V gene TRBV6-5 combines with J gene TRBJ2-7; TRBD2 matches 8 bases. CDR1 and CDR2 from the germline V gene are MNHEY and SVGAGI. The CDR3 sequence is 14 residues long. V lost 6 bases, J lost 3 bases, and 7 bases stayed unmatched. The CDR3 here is CASRGSGSLYEQYF. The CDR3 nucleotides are TGTGCCAGCAGGGGCAGCGGGAGTCTCTACGAGCAGTACTTC.

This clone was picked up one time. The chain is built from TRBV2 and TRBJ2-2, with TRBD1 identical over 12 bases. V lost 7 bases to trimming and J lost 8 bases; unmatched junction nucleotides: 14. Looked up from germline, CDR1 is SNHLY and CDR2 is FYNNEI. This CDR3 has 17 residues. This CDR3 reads CASIHHPGTGGSGELFF. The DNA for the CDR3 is TGTGCCAGCATTCATCATCCCGGGACAGGGGGCTCAGGGGAGCTGTTTTTT.

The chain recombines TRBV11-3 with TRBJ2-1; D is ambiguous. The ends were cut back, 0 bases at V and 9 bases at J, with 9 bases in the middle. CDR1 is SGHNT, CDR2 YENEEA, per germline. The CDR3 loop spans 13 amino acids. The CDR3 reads CASSLDEWSEQFF. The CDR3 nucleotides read TGTGCCAGCAGCTTAGACGAGTGGAGTGAGCAGTTCTTC.

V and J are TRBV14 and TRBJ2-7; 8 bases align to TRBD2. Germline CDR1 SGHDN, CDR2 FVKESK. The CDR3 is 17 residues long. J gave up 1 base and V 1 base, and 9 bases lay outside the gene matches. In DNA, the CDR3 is TGTGCCAGCAGCCAAGTTCTTGGACTAGCAGGGTCCTACGAGCAGTACTTC. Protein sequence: CASSQVLGLAGSYEQYF.

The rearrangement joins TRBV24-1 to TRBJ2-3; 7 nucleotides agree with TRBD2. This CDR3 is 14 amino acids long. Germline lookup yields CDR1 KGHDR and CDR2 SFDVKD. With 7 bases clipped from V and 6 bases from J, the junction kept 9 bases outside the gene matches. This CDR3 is CATSRPSGRDTQYF. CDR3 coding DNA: TGTGCCACCAGCCGCCCCTCCGGGAGGGATACGCAGTATTTT.

The CDR3, as DNA: TGTGCCAGCAGCTTTGGACTAGCGGTCAGGAGCTCCTACGAGCAGTACTTC. Amino acid sequence: CASSFGLAVRSSYEQYF. The chain is built from TRBV7-8 and TRBJ2-7; 10 bases agree with TRBD2. The CDR3 runs to 17 residues. V lost 3 bases, J lost 0 bases, and 8 bases stayed unmatched. Germline CDR1 is SGHVS and CDR2 is FQNEAQ.

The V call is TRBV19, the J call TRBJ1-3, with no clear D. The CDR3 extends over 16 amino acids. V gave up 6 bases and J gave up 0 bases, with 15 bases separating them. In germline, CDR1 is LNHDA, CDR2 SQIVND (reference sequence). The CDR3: CASSRRAANSGNTIYF. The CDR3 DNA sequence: TGTGCCAGTAGCCGCCGAGCCGCCAACTCTGGAAACACCATATATTTT.

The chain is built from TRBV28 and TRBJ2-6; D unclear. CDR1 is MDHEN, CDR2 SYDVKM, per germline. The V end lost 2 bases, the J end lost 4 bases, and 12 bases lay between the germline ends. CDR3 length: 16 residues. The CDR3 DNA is TGTGCCAGCAGTTTAGTCGGTGGAGCGGGGGCCAACGTCCTGACTTTC. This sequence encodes CASSLVGGAGANVLTF.

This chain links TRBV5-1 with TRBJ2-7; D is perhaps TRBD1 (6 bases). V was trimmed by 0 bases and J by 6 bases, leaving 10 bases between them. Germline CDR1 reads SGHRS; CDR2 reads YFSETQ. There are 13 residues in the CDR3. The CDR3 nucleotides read TGCGCCAGCAGCTTGGGGGACACTGGCGAGCAGTACTTC. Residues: CASSLGDTGEQYF.

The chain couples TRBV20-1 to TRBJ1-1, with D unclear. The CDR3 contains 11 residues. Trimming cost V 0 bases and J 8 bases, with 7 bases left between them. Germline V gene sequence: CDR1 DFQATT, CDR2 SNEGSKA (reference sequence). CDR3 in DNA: TGCAGTGCTAGAGATTATAAAGAAGCTTTCTTT. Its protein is CSARDYKEAFF.

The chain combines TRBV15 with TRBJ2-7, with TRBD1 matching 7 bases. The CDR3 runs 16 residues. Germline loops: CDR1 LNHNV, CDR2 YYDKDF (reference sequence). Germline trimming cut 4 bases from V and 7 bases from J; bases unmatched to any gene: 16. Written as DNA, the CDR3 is TGTGCCACCAGCACGATTCTCGAGGGGGCCTTGGGTGAGCAGTACTTC. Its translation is CATSTILEGALGEQYF.

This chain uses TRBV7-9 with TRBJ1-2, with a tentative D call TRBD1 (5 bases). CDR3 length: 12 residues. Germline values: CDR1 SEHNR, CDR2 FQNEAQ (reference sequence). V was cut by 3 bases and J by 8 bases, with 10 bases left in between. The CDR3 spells CASSFGGVGYTF. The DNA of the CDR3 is TGTGCCAGCAGCTTTGGAGGGGTAGGCTACACCTTC.

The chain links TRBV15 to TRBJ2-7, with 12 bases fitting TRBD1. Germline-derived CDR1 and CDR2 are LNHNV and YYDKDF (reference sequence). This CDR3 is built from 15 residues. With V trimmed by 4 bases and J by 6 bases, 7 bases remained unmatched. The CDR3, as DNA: TGTGCCACCAGCACCCCGGGACAGGGGGCTTCCGAGCAGTACTTC. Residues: CATSTPGQGASEQYF.

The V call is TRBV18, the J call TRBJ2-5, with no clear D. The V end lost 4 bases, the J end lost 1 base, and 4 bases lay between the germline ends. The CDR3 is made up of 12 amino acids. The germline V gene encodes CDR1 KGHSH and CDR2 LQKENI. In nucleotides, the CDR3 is TGTGCCAGCTCACAGAGCCAAGAGACCCAGTACTTC. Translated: CASSQSQETQYF.

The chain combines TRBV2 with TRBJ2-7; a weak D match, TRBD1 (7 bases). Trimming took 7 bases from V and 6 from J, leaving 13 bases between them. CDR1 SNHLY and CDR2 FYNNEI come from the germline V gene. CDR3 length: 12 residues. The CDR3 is CASMAGGGEQYF. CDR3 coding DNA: TGTGCCAGCATGGCAGGGGGAGGCGAGCAGTACTTC.

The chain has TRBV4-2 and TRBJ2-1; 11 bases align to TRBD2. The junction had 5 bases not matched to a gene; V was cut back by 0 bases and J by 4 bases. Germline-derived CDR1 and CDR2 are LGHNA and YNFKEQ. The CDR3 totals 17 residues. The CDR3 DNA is TGTGCCAGCAGCCAAGATCGACTAGCGGGATGGTACAATGAGCAGTTCTTC. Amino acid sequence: CASSQDRLAGWYNEQFF.

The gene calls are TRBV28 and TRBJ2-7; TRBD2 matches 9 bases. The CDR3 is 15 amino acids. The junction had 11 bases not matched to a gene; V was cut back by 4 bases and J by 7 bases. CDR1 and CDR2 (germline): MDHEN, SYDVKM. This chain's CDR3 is CASSWAGGRAAEQYF. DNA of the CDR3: TGTGCCAGCAGTTGGGCTGGCGGGAGGGCCGCTGAGCAGTACTTC.

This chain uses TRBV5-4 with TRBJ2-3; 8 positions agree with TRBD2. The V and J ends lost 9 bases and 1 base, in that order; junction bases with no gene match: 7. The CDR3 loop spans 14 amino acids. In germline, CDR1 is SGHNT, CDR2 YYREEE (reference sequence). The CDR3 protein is CATSGSRGTDTQYF. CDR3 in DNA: TGTGCCACAAGCGGGAGTCGGGGCACAGATACGCAGTATTTT.

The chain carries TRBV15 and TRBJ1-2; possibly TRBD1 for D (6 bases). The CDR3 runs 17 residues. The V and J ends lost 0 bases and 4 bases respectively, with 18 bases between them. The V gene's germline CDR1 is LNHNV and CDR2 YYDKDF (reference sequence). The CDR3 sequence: CATSRDIKGGLTYGYTF. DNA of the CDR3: TGTGCCACCAGCAGAGATATAAAGGGGGGGTTAACCTATGGCTACACCTTC.

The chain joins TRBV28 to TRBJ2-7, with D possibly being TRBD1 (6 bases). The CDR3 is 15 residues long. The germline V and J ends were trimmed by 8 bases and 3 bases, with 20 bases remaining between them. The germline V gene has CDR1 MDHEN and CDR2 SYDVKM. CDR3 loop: CASERPGQRNYEQYF. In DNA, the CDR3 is TGTGCCAGCGAGCGACCGGGACAACGAAACTACGAGCAGTACTTC.

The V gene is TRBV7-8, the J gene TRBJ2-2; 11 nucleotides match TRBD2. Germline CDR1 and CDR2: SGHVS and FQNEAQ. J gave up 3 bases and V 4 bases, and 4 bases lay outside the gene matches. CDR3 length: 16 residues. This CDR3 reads CASSYLAGGDTGELFF. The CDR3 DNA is TGTGCCAGCAGCTATCTAGCGGGAGGCGACACCGGGGAGCTGTTTTTT.

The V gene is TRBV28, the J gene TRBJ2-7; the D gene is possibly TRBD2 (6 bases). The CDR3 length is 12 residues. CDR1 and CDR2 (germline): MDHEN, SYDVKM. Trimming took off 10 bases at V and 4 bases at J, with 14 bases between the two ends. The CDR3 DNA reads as TGTGCCACCACGGGACTCTATTACGAGCAGTACTTC. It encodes CATTGLYYEQYF.

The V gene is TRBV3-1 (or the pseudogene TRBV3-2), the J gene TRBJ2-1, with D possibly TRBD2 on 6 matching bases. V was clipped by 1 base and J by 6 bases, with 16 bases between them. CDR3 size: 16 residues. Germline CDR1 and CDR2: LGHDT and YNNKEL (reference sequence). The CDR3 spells CASSQGGTPVGNEQFF. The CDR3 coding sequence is TGTGCCAGCAGCCAAGGCGGGACTCCCGTGGGCAATGAGCAGTTCTTC.

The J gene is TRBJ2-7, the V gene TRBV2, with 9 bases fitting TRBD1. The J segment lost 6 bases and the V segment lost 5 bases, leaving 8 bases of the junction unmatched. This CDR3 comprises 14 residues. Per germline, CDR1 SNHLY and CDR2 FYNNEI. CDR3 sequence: CASSPRGTGSEQYF. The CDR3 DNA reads TGTGCCAGCAGTCCCCGGGGGACAGGGAGCGAGCAGTACTTC.

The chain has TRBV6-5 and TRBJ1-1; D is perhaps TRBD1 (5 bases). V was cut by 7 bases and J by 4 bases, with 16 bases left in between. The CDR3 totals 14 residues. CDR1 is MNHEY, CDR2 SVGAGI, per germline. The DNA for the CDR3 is TGTGCCAGCATCCCCCCTGGGGGGGTCACTGAAGCTTTCTTT. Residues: CASIPPGGVTEAFF.

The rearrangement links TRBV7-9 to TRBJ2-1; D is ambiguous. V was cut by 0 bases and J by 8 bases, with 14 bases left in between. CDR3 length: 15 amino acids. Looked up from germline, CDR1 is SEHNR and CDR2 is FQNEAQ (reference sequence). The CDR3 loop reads CASSLASTGVDEQFF. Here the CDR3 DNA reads TGTGCCAGCAGCTTAGCGTCGACGGGTGTGGATGAGCAGTTCTTC. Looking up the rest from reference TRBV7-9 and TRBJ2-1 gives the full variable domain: DTGVSQNPRHKITKRGQNVTFRCDPISEHNRLYWYRQTLGQGPEFLTYFQNEAQLEKSRLLSDRFSAERPKGSFSTLEIQRTEQGDSAMYLCASSLASTGVDEQFFGPGTRLTVL.